One and the same sample provided the 6 T cell receptor beta chains below, sequenced in a study of blood T cell repertoires in COVID-19. Some clones are missing from TCRdb's copy, which holds only in-frame ones; the method was immunoSEQ multiplex PCR. The sample shows some 250,000 clones, approximately 80% of them seen only once. The material sequenced was peripheral blood. The receptors were gathered from a man in his 60s with acute or convalescent COVID-19.

The chain links TRBV3-1 (or the pseudogene TRBV3-2) to TRBJ2-1; possible D gene TRBD2, 5 bases. Germline V gene data show CDR1 as LGHDT and CDR2 as YNNKEL (reference sequence). Trimming removed 0 bases from V and 9 bases from J, with 12 bases in between. There are 14 residues in the CDR3. CDR3 region: CASSQDGQEAEQFF. As DNA, the CDR3 is TGTGCCAGCAGCCAAGATGGTCAGGAGGCTGAGCAGTTCTTC.

This rearrangement joins TRBV18 to TRBJ1-2; 7 nucleotides align to TRBD1. The CDR3 sequence is 14 residues long. The V gene end was trimmed by 3 bases and the J gene end by 5 bases; junction bases not matched to a gene: 6. Germline-derived CDR1 and CDR2 are KGHSH and LQKENI. CDR3 sequence (DNA): TGTGCCAGCTCACCCGACAGGGTAATATATGGCTACACCTTC. It is translated as CASSPDRVIYGYTF.

This chain links TRBV12-3 or TRBV12-4 with TRBJ1-2; D gene ambiguous. This CDR3 region has 11 residues. V gave up 7 bases and J gave up 8 bases, with 11 bases separating them. The CDR3 coding sequence is TGTGCCAGCACCCGGGGATTCGGCTACACCTTC. It codes for CASTRGFGYTF.

DNA of the CDR3: TGTGCCTGGAGACATGGGAGGGGCTACACCTTC. Encoded protein: CAWRHGRGYTF. The chain has TRBV30 and TRBJ1-2; no firm D call. The CDR3 is 11 residues long. V lost 3 bases, J lost 8 bases, and 10 bases lay in between. Per germline, CDR1 GTSNPN and CDR2 SVGIG (reference sequence).

The genes are TRBV21-1 and TRBJ2-4; the D segment call TRBD1 is taken from the table without a DNA check. TRBV21-1 constitutes a pseudogene. This CDR3 has 14 amino acids. The CDR3 bases are TGTGCCAGGAGCGACACCTTAGCCAAAAACATTCAGTACTTC. Translation gives CARSDTLAKNIQYF.

The chain is built from TRBV27 and TRBJ1-2, with D possibly matching TRBD1 (6 bases). This CDR3 is built from 15 residues. Germline assignment: CDR1 MNHEY and CDR2 SMNVEV (reference sequence). Trimming removed 0 bases from V and 4 bases from J, with 12 bases in between. The CDR3 loop is CASSLSGGLIYGYTF. Here the CDR3 DNA reads TGTGCCAGCAGTTTATCCGGGGGGCTCATCTATGGCTACACCTTC.